Here is one TCR beta chain with its context. This clonotype was recorded a few times. Its recognized antigen is unknown. The sample holds no much larger clone one base away, and base qualities are not on file. The data are from a study of T-cell memory formation after mild COVID-19 (dated by TCRdb to 2020 to 2022). With respect to the entire study: TCR sequence clusters from the two donors were found to be largely donor specific. Longitudinal TCRalpha and TCRbeta repertoire sequencing tracked T-cell clones expanding and contracting after mild COVID-19 in a couple of donors. The cohort comprised two young, previously healthy adult volunteers, one female and one male. The investigation overall reported the following: Contracting CD4+ clones were located mainly in the CM and EM memory subsets, whereas CD8+ clones were found to be enriched in EMRA. SARS-CoV-2 specificity was not confirmed for the second-wave clones peaking on day 37. The study covered only a couple of mild cases, and larger cohorts including severe cases with pre-infection samples were considered necessary. Balanced CD4/CD8 phenotypes were observed for clones contracting from day 15 to 85, whereas a bias towards CD4+ was observed for a second wave of clones expanding from day 15 to 37. Some responding clones were detected in pre-infection memory, which suggested that pre-existing cross-reactive memory T cells had joined the SARS-CoV-2 response.

Sequencing instrument: Illumina NovaSeq 6000. Using 5'RACE with constant-segment primers, TCRalpha and TCRbeta cDNA libraries were constructed, with sample barcodes and unique molecular identifiers added in the process. Trizol reagent was used to extract RNA from every sample. The libraries were amplified in two PCR steps, and the second step added a second sample barcode and Illumina TruSeq adapters. Sequencing of libraries was performed on an Illumina NovaSeq with 2 x 150 bp paired-end reads. Processing in the source paper ran as follows. Demultiplexing of reads and collapsing into UMI-guided consensus sequences were performed with migec v1.2.7. Using mixcr v2.1.11, UMI consensuses were aligned to TRA and TRB V and J templates and then assembled into clonotypes. A clonotype was counted as expanded or contracted only when both edgeR and NoisET called the clonotype significant, with the noise models trained on biological replicates. For edgeR calls, a false discovery rate-adjusted p below 0.01 and a log2 fold-change threshold of 1 were applied. As an exploratory analysis of dynamics, max-normalized trajectories of the 1000 most abundant clonotypes were examined by PCA with hierarchical clustering. The CD4 or CD8 phenotype of responding clones was assigned using the separately sequenced CD4+ and CD8+ repertoires. The public reads were reprocessed in TCRdb via fastp at Q25 and MiXCR, keeping in-frame beta chains. Every entry covers one CDR3 protein and lists the most common genes and DNA from its rows. The authors' filters were not applied to this entry. This sample gives roughly 300,000 distinct CDR3 sequences in total; 7% to 10% of them show up just once. In total, the top ten clones hold approximately 23% of the sample.

Ficoll-Paque density gradient centrifugation was the method used to isolate PBMCs. CDR3 length: 13 amino acids, cysteine to phenylalanine. Only CDR3 DNA remains: 39 bases, in frame from the first base. CDR1 and CDR2 were assigned from the germline V gene as MGHRA and YSYEKL. Between the V and J ends, shortened by 5 bases and 5 bases respectively, the junction contains 12 bases. The V and J genes are TRBV4-1 and TRBJ1-1; no confident D gene assignment can be made. Sequencing was carried out using PBMCs or a T cell subset sorted from them (not recorded which). This TCR derives from a man aged 18 to 30 who had mild COVID-19 (a few samples of this study predate the infection). The sample titles of this study are shuffled in the database, so cell type and time point are left out; the donor was told from shared clones. The CDR3 region reads CASSSRARTEAFF. The nucleotides read TGCGCCAGCAGCAGTAGAGCCCGGACTGAAGCTTTCTTT.